The 25 T cell receptor beta chains below all came from one sample that was sequenced in a study of blood T cells in healthy people across ages. A second PCR, run for about 7 to 12 cycles, used a sample-barcoded 5' primer plus a J-beta primer mix. In TCRdb, the 5' RACE reads were re-called with MiXCR into one record per CDR3 protein. The sample comprises 1.5 million to 2 million distinct CDR3 sequences, approximately 28% of which are singletons, and around 7.7% rests with the top ten. The material sequenced was blood. These receptors all stem from a woman under 40 in good health.

This clonotype appeared many times. The chain employs TRBV7-2 and TRBJ2-1, with D maybe TRBD2 (5 bases). Trimming shortened V by 2 bases and J by 4 bases, and 12 bases separated the two germline ends. The CDR3 contains 15 residues. Germline assignment: CDR1 SGHTA and CDR2 FQGNSA. CDR3 nucleotides: TGTGCCAGCAGCTTATCCGCTAGCAGATACAATGAGCAGTTCTTC. Encoded protein: CASSLSASRYNEQFF.

The chain links TRBV6-6 to TRBJ2-2; TRBD1 aligns across 9 bases. Germline CDR1 MNHNY, CDR2 SVGAGI (reference sequence). With 4 bases clipped from V and 4 bases from J, the junction kept 7 bases outside the gene matches. This CDR3 comprises 16 residues. The CDR3 spells CASSLLQGAGTGELFF. DNA of the CDR3: TGTGCCAGCAGTTTATTACAGGGGGCAGGCACCGGGGAGCTGTTTTTT.

A word on this clonotype: A read error may produce the germline difference seen at one junction end. The genes are TRBV5-1 and TRBJ2-1; D is undetermined. The CDR3 consists of 12 residues. The germline V gene has CDR1 SGHRS and CDR2 YFSETQ. The CDR3 here is CASSPSVNGQFF. The CDR3 DNA sequence: TGCGCCAGCAGCCCATCCGTTAATGGGCAGTTCTTC.

This clonotype has more than one count but fewer than ten. In DNA, the CDR3 is TGTGCCAGCAACCCGGGGGTCGGCGGGTACGAGCAGTACTTC. It specifies CASNPGVGGYEQYF. The chain joins TRBV5-5 to TRBJ2-7; D might be TRBD2 (6 bases). CDR3 length equals 14 residues. V was trimmed by 6 bases and J by 4 bases, leaving 17 bases between them. Germline CDR1 SGHKS, CDR2 YYEKEE (reference sequence).

This clonotype was detected only a few times. This sequence may be a read error, since a much larger clone differs from it by one base. The genes are TRBV28 and TRBJ2-1; D is ambiguous. CDR1 and CDR2 (germline): MDHEN, SYDVKM. Trimming removed 4 bases at V and 7 bases at J, with 5 bases between. CDR3 size: 11 residues. The CDR3: CASSYKNEQFF. The DNA of the CDR3 is TGTGCCAGCAGTTATAAAAATGAGCAGTTCTTC.

On this clonotype itself: The junction differs from germline at one of its ends, possibly a read error. The chain links TRBV5-1 to TRBJ1-1; 7 bases line up with TRBD1. Per germline, CDR1 SGHRS and CDR2 YFSETQ. This CDR3 is built from 16 residues. For the CDR3, the DNA is TGCGCCAGCAGCCCCGGCGGAGGGGGCGAGAACACTGAAGCTCTCTTT. It yields the protein CASSPGGGGENTEALF.

The sample holds many counts of this clonotype. This chain joins TRBV7-7 and TRBJ2-1, with D hard to call. The CDR3 totals 15 residues. Trimming took 5 bases from V and 6 from J, leaving 17 bases between them. Germline-derived CDR1 and CDR2 are SSHAT and FNYEAQ (reference sequence). The CDR3 nucleotides are TGTGCCAGCAGCCCCGACAATTCACCTTCCAATGAGCAGTTCTTC. Translating gives CASSPDNSPSNEQFF.

The chain combines TRBV10-3 with TRBJ2-1; 8 nucleotides align to TRBD2. The CDR3 loop spans 15 amino acids. In germline, CDR1 is ENHRY, CDR2 SYGVKD. V gave up 0 bases and J gave up 6 bases; unmatched junction bases: 4. The CDR3 reads CAISESSGGFNEQFF. The CDR3 bases are TGTGCCATCAGTGAGTCCAGCGGGGGTTTCAATGAGCAGTTCTTC.

The V call is TRBV9, the J call TRBJ1-1; TRBD1 matches at 8 bases. With 5 bases clipped from V and 1 base from J, the junction kept 10 bases outside the gene matches. CDR1 SGDLS and CDR2 YYNGEE come from the germline V gene. The CDR3 loop spans 16 amino acids. This CDR3 is CASSEGQGAPNTEAFF. CDR3 coding DNA: TGTGCCAGCAGTGAGGGGCAGGGGGCCCCGAACACTGAAGCTTTCTTT. The variable domain in full, completed from reference TRBV9 and TRBJ1-1, reads DSGVTQTPKHLITATGQRVTLRCSPRSGDLSVYWYQQSLDQGLQFLIQYYNGEERAKGNILERFSAQQFPDLHSELNLSSLELGDSALYFCASSEGQGAPNTEAFFGQGTRLTVV.

As regards this clonotype: This may be a read error: a much more frequent sequence differs by one nucleotide. The chain carries TRBV24-1 and TRBJ2-5; 7 nucleotides agree with TRBD2. Germline CDR1 is KGHDR and CDR2 is SFDVKD. V trimming: 5 bases; J trimming: 11 bases; junction bases outside the gene matches: 10. The CDR3 has 13 amino acids. In DNA form, the CDR3 reads TGTGCCACCAGTGTCCGGGGGGATAATGAGCAGTACTTC. Translating gives CATSVRGDNEQYF.

This rearrangement joins TRBV7-6 to TRBJ2-2; D is undetermined. V was trimmed by 6 bases and J by 5 bases, leaving 13 bases between them. There are 14 residues in the CDR3. The germline gives CDR1 SGHVS, CDR2 FNYEAQ. CDR3 nucleotides: TGTGCCAGCAGGAGATGGCAGTCTACCGGGGAGCTGTTTTTT. This codes for CASRRWQSTGELFF. The entire variable domain, with the rest obtained from reference TRBV7-6 and TRBJ2-2, is as follows: GAGVSQSPRYKVTKRGQDVALRCDPISGHVSLYWYRQALGQGPEFLTYFNYEAQQDKSGLPNDRFSAERPEGSISTLTIQRTEQRDSAMYRCASRRWQSTGELFFGEGSRLTVL.

In this sample, this clonotype turned up many times. CDR3 coding DNA: TGCGCCAGCAGCCCAGCGGGGGTCCCCAATGAGCAGTTCTTC. Translating it yields CASSPAGVPNEQFF. V and J are TRBV4-1 and TRBJ2-1; 8 bases match TRBD2. This CDR3 has 14 amino acids. The trim removed 4 bases at V and 6 bases at J, leaving 5 bases unmatched. Germline CDR1 and CDR2: MGHRA and YSYEKL.

Concerning this clonotype itself: Mismatch with germline at one junction end may stem from a read error. The CDR3 region has the DNA TGCAGCGTTGTAACGGGGGGAGAGACCCACTACTTC. Protein sequence: CSVVTGGETHYF. V gene TRBV29-1 combines with J gene TRBJ2-5, with 7 bases aligning to TRBD2. In germline, CDR1 is SQVTM, CDR2 ANQGSEA. The CDR3 consists of 12 residues.

The chain uses TRBV5-3 and TRBJ2-6; D tentatively fits TRBD1 or TRBD2 (5 bases each). TRBV5-3 is an open reading frame whose function is uncertain. CDR3 length equals 17 residues. Trimming removed 8 bases at V and 3 bases at J, with 21 bases between. The CDR3 nucleotides read TGTGCCAGCAGCCTGGGACCTACGTCGGATGGGGCCAACGTCCTGACTTTC. Residues: CASSLGPTSDGANVLTF.

This clonotype has ten or more counts. The chain joins TRBV29-1 to TRBJ2-7, with D perhaps assigned TRBD1 or TRBD2 (5 bases each). The CDR3 loop spans 13 amino acids. The germline CDR1 and CDR2 sequences are SQVTM and ANQGSEA. The V end was cut by 7 bases, the J end by 5 bases, with 18 bases between. The CDR3 reads CSGSMGDKDEQYF. In DNA, the CDR3 is TGCAGCGGCTCGATGGGGGATAAGGACGAGCAGTACTTC.

Points on this clonotype: The junction departs from germline at one end; a sequencing error may be responsible. This chain connects TRBV12-3 or TRBV12-4 to TRBJ2-3; perhaps D is TRBD1 or TRBD2 (6 bases each). The CDR3 extends over 15 amino acids. The CDR3 nucleotides read TGTGCCAGCAGTTTGAGGGGGGTGCGCACAGATACACAGTATTTT. It specifies CASSLRGVRTDTQYF.

V usage is TRBV5-1 and J usage is TRBJ2-1; TRBD1 agrees at 12 bases. The CDR3 runs 16 residues. In germline, CDR1 is SGHRS, CDR2 YFSETQ. V was clipped by 4 bases and J by 6 bases; unmatched bases: 8. CDR3 DNA sequence: TGCGCCAGCAGCCCTGGTGGGACAGGGGGCTGCAATGAGCAGTTCTTC. Protein sequence: CASSPGGTGGCNEQFF.

This clonotype appeared once. Being one base from a much bigger clone, this may be a read error. The chain is built from TRBV27 and TRBJ2-7, with 7 bases matching TRBD1. Germline CDR1 is MNHEY and CDR2 is SMNVEV (reference sequence). The CDR3 totals 13 residues. As DNA, the CDR3 is TGTGCCGGCAGTTCTGGACAGGTGGTCGAGCAGTACTTC. Protein: CAGSSGQVVEQYF.

Ten or more counts support this clonotype. V is TRBV7-2 and J is TRBJ2-5; TRBD1 agrees at 7 bases. V gave up 0 bases and J gave up 1 base; unmatched junction bases: 5. The V gene's germline CDR1 is SGHTA and CDR2 FQGNSA. The CDR3 spans 16 residues. The CDR3 sequence: CASSLAGDSRQETQYF. The CDR3 coding sequence is TGTGCCAGCAGCTTAGCGGGGGACAGCCGCCAAGAGACCCAGTACTTC. Filled out from reference TRBV7-2 and TRBJ2-5, the complete variable domain reads GAGVSQSPSNKVTEKGKDVELRCDPISGHTALYWYRQSLGQGLEFLIYFQGNSAPDKSGLPSDRFSAERTGGSVSTLTIQRTQQEDSAVYLCASSLAGDSRQETQYFGPGTRLLVL.

This clonotype was counted at least ten times. The rearrangement uses TRBV29-1 and TRBJ2-1, with TRBD1 matching over 9 bases. The CDR3 totals 15 residues. Germline V gene sequence: CDR1 SQVTM, CDR2 ANQGSEA. Trimming took 8 bases from V and 4 from J; bases not matched to a gene: 12. The DNA for the CDR3 is TGCAGCATTCCTCCGGGACAGGGATCTTACAATGAGCAGTTCTTC. This gives the protein CSIPPGQGSYNEQFF.

In its sample, this clonotype was seen many times. The V gene is TRBV20-1, the J gene TRBJ1-1, with 11 bases matching TRBD1. Germline assignment: CDR1 DFQATT and CDR2 SNEGSKA (reference sequence). Trimming took 6 bases from V and 1 from J; bases not matched to a gene: 7. The CDR3 contains 15 residues. In DNA form, the CDR3 reads TGCAGTGCCACTGGGACAGGGGGAAAGAACACTGAAGCTTTCTTT. This gives the protein CSATGTGGKNTEAFF.

This clonotype appeared once. Here the CDR3 reads CASSQGGRTHEQYF. For the CDR3, the DNA is TGTGCCAGCTCACAGGGGGGCCGTACACATGAGCAGTACTTC. The chain joins TRBV18 to TRBJ2-5; D might be TRBD1 or TRBD2, each matching 6 bases. This CDR3 spans 14 amino acids. Germline loops: CDR1 KGHSH, CDR2 LQKENI. V was pared by 4 bases and J by 11 bases, with 20 bases between.

J is TRBJ1-5 and V is TRBV28, with unresolved D. The CDR3 runs to 14 residues. V was shortened by 5 bases and J by 9 bases, with 17 bases between the two germline ends. Germline V lookup: CDR1 MDHEN, CDR2 SYDVKM. This CDR3 is CASSLGGVRTPQHF. For the CDR3, the DNA is TGTGCCAGCAGTCTAGGTGGAGTCCGGACGCCCCAGCATTTT.

This chain uses TRBV7-9 with TRBJ2-5, with 7 bases aligning to TRBD2. The CDR3 has 15 amino acids. Germline CDR1 reads SEHNR; CDR2 reads FQNEAQ (reference sequence). The V and J ends lost 6 bases and 1 base, in that order; junction bases with no gene match: 8. The chain's CDR3 is CASRPPLASQETQYF. CDR3 sequence (DNA): TGTGCCAGCAGGCCCCCACTAGCGAGCCAAGAGACCCAGTACTTC.

Only a few counts were recorded for this clonotype. The chain joins TRBV3-1 to TRBJ2-7, with TRBD1 identical over 12 bases. Germline CDR1 and CDR2: LGHDT and YNNKEL (reference sequence). The V gene end was trimmed by 6 bases and the J gene end by 5 bases; junction bases not matched to a gene: 8. This CDR3 has 15 residues. The CDR3 DNA is TGTGCCAGCAGTTTCGGCGGGACAGGGGGCAACGAGCAGTACTTC. Amino acid sequence: CASSFGGTGGNEQYF.